Given below is one T cell receptor beta chain in context. Its antigen remains unidentified. Other DNA sequences in the sample encode the same CDR3. These data belong to a study of cytomegalovirus exposure and HLA in healthy donors. Broader study findings: Donors belonging to an Asian-associated ancestry cluster reportedly showed fewer N-insertions in productive TCRs than the 666-donor mean, according to what a later analysis found. It was in a later analysis that TCR association rates were seen to vary by HLA locus, highest for DRB1 and lowest for HLA-C.

The PCR ran on 60 Vbeta and 13 Jbeta primers. Repertoires were generated with immunoSEQ multiplex PCR, while TCRdb's copy carries only in-frame clones and drops some. The sample table includes roughly 73,000 clones. CDR3 length: 17 amino acids. The germline CDR1 and CDR2 sequences are MGHRA and YSYEKL. The ends were cut back, 6 bases at V and 4 bases at J, with 24 bases in the middle. The sequencing sample was made of PBMCs. This TCR came from a female donor in good health and CMV-seropositive. This chain uses TRBV4-1 with TRBJ1-1; TRBD1 is a possible D gene (6 bases). This CDR3 is CASRLHPQGSKGTEAFF. The CDR3, as DNA: TGCGCCAGCAGATTACACCCCCAGGGGTCGAAGGGCACTGAAGCTTTCTTT.